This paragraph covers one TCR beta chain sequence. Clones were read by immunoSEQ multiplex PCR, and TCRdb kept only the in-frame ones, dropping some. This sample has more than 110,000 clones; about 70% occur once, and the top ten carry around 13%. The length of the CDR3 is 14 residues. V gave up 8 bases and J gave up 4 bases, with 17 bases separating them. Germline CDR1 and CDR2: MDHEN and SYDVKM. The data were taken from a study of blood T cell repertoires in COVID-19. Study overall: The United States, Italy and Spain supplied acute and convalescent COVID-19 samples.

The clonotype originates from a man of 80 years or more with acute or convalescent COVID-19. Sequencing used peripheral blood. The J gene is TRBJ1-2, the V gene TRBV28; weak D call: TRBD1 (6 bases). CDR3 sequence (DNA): TGTGCCAGCGGATACGATCAGGGGTTCTATGGCTACACCTTC. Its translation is CASGYDQGFYGYTF.